What follows are 20 T cell receptor beta chains derived from one specimen sequenced in a study of blood T cell repertoires in COVID-19 (dated by TCRdb to the early 2020s). Library generation was performed with the immunoSEQ multiplex PCR assay. TCRdb limited this immuneACCESS table to in-frame rearrangements with V and J called. A share of clones is missing; checked studies link under half to unresolved V genes, and the rest is unexplained. The sample table shows about 150,000 clones, and about 90% are seen once. Jointly, the top ten make up roughly 2% of the sample. The sequenced material came from peripheral blood. Receptors originate from a human donor in a cohort sampled during active COVID-19.

V is TRBV9 and J is TRBJ2-1; weak D call: TRBD2 (6 bases). The V gene lost 3 bases and the J gene lost 10 bases, with 20 bases spanning the gap. The CDR3 sequence is 15 residues long. The germline V gene encodes CDR1 SGDLS and CDR2 YYNGEE. The CDR3 here is CASSAREEGRGEQFF. In DNA form, the CDR3 reads TGTGCCAGCAGCGCCCGAGAGGAGGGGCGCGGCGAGCAGTTCTTC.

The rearrangement uses TRBV9 and TRBJ2-3, with a weak D call TRBD1 (5 bases). In germline, CDR1 is SGDLS, CDR2 YYNGEE. The V gene lost 2 bases and the J gene lost 3 bases, with 13 bases spanning the gap. The CDR3 is 15 residues long. In DNA, the CDR3 is TGTGCCAGCAGCGTCCGCAGGGTAGGGACAGATACGCAGTATTTT. It specifies CASSVRRVGTDTQYF.

The genes are TRBV6-5 and TRBJ1-5; 7 nucleotides align to TRBD1. After removal of 7 bases from V and 2 bases from J, the junction contained 8 bases not matched to a gene. The CDR3 length is 15 residues. CDR1 is MNHEY and CDR2 is SVGAGI in the germline V gene. CDR3 region: CASTPGGGGNQPQHF. CDR3 nucleotide sequence: TGTGCCAGCACTCCAGGGGGTGGTGGCAATCAGCCCCAGCATTTT.

V and J are TRBV3-1 (or the pseudogene TRBV3-2) and TRBJ2-7, with TRBD2 matching 10 bases. The CDR3 has 16 residues. The J segment lost 3 bases and the V segment lost 0 bases, leaving 5 bases of the junction unmatched. CDR1 and CDR2 (germline): LGHDT, YNNKEL (reference sequence). The CDR3 bases are TGTGCCAGCAGCCAAGAGCCTAGCGGGAGCGTCTACGAGCAGTACTTC. Translation gives CASSQEPSGSVYEQYF.

The chain uses TRBV28 and TRBJ2-1, with 7 bases fitting TRBD2. The junction had 5 bases not matched to a gene; V was cut back by 7 bases and J by 5 bases. CDR1 MDHEN and CDR2 SYDVKM come from the germline V gene. There are 13 residues in the CDR3. CDR3 region: CASTQREDNEQFF. For the CDR3, the DNA is TGTGCCAGCACCCAACGGGAGGACAATGAGCAGTTCTTC.

V gene TRBV7-2 combines with J gene TRBJ2-1; 8 bases are shared with TRBD2. The CDR3 covers 18 residues. CDR1 and CDR2 from the germline V gene are SGHTA and FQGNSA. With 4 bases clipped from V and 2 bases from J, the junction kept 13 bases outside the gene matches. The CDR3 DNA reads TGTGCCAGCAGCTCCAGTAGCCTTAGCGGGAAAGCCTACAATGAGCAGTTCTTC. Translating it yields CASSSSSLSGKAYNEQFF.

This clone was detected only once. The chain combines TRBV4-3 with TRBJ2-3; 9 bases fit TRBD2. Germline V CDR1 and CDR2: LGHNA, YSLEER. The CDR3 consists of 18 residues. The ends lost 0 bases at V and 6 bases at J; junction bases unmatched: 13. Here the CDR3 DNA reads TGCGCCAGCAGCCAAGACTCGGCGGGCGCGGGGGGGCGGGATACGCAGTATTTT. It is translated as CASSQDSAGAGGRDTQYF.

The chain carries TRBV5-6 and TRBJ2-3, with 9 bases matching TRBD1. V dropped 3 bases and J dropped 4; count of bases not matched to a gene: 3. CDR3 length equals 14 residues. Germline CDR1 reads SGHDT; CDR2 reads YYEEEE. CDR3 DNA sequence: TGTGCCAGCAGCTCCTGGACAGGGGCAGATACGCAGTATTTT. Translation gives CASSSWTGADTQYF.

J is TRBJ1-3 and V is TRBV6-6; the D is unclear. The V end was cut by 4 bases, the J end by 7 bases, with 11 bases between. This CDR3 is built from 13 residues. Germline V gives CDR1 MNHNY, CDR2 SVGAGI (reference sequence). The CDR3, as DNA: TGTGCCAGCAGTTCCCCCCCTCCGAACACCATATATTTT. It yields the protein CASSSPPPNTIYF.

The J gene is TRBJ2-5, the V gene TRBV5-6; 8 bases map to TRBD2. CDR3 length equals 17 residues. J gave up 5 bases and V 4 bases, and 16 bases lay outside the gene matches. Germline CDR1 reads SGHDT; CDR2 reads YYEEEE. The CDR3 is CASSPVGARGGVETQYF. CDR3 nucleotides: TGTGCCAGCAGCCCGGTAGGCGCTCGGGGGGGCGTGGAGACCCAGTACTTC.

The DNA of the CDR3 is TGTGCCAGCAGTGAAACAGGGGGTTGGACAGATACGCAGTATTTT. Its translation: CASSETGGWTDTQYF. The chain employs TRBV6-4 and TRBJ2-3, with 8 bases aligning to TRBD1. The germline V gene has CDR1 MRHNA and CDR2 SNTAGT. V was clipped by 3 bases and J by 3 bases; unmatched bases: 5. CDR3 length: 15 residues.

V is TRBV19 and J is TRBJ1-3; 12 positions agree with TRBD1. Germline CDR1 and CDR2: LNHDA and SQIVND (reference sequence). The CDR3 sequence is 13 residues long. The V gene end was trimmed by 9 bases and the J gene end by 5 bases; junction bases not matched to a gene: 2. CDR3 loop: CASRDRGRNTIYF. The CDR3 DNA sequence: TGTGCCAGCCGGGACAGGGGGCGAAACACCATATATTTT. Combining the CDR3 with reference TRBV19 and TRBJ1-3 gives the whole variable domain DGGITQSPKYLFRKEGQNVTLSCEQNLNHDAMYWYRQDPGQGLRLIYYSQIVNDFQKGDIAEGYSVSREKKESFPLTVTSAQKNPTAFYLCASRDRGRNTIYFGEGSWLTVV.

The chain recombines TRBV7-8 with TRBJ2-4; D is perhaps TRBD1 (5 bases). There are 16 residues in the CDR3. Germline assignment: CDR1 SGHVS and CDR2 FQNEAQ. CDR3 nucleotide sequence: TGTGCTCCAACCCCGGTCAGGGAACTAGCCAAAAACATTCAGTACTTC. Residues: CAPTPVRELAKNIQYF.

The genes are TRBV4-2 and TRBJ1-6; 8 bases are shared with TRBD1. The length of the CDR3 is 16 residues. Germline V gene data show CDR1 as LGHNA and CDR2 as YNFKEQ. Trimming at V came to 4 bases and at J to 10 bases, leaving 12 bases not matched to a gene. Here the CDR3 reads CASSPRGDRGNSPLHF. The DNA of the CDR3 is TGTGCCAGCAGCCCACGTGGAGACAGGGGAAACTCACCCCTCCACTTT.

The chain recombines TRBV28 with TRBJ1-1, with D perhaps TRBD1 (6 bases). Looked up from germline, CDR1 is MDHEN and CDR2 is SYDVKM. The V end lost 3 bases, the J end lost 5 bases, and 13 bases lay between the germline ends. The length of the CDR3 is 14 residues. The CDR3 here is CASSLVQGGTEAFF. The CDR3 DNA sequence: TGTGCCAGCAGTTTGGTACAGGGCGGAACTGAAGCTTTCTTT.

This clone was detected once. The rearrangement uses TRBV6-5 and TRBJ2-7; 9 bases fit TRBD1. CDR1 and CDR2 (germline): MNHEY, SVGAGI. J gave up 5 bases and V 0 bases, and 5 bases lay outside the gene matches. This CDR3 is 15 amino acids long. The CDR3 region is CASSYSAGTGNEQYF. The CDR3 nucleotides are TGTGCCAGCAGTTACTCGGCCGGGACAGGGAACGAGCAGTACTTC.

The chain employs TRBV11-2 and TRBJ2-3; possible D gene TRBD1, 5 bases. V gave up 5 bases and J gave up 0 bases, with 15 bases separating them. The CDR3 contains 16 residues. Germline V lookup: CDR1 SGHAT, CDR2 FQNNGV. CDR3 loop: CASSLDTFPSTDTQYF. CDR3 nucleotides: TGTGCCAGCAGCCTGGACACCTTCCCTAGCACAGATACGCAGTATTTT.

The chain employs TRBV7-2 and TRBJ2-1; 9 bases match TRBD2. The junction had 6 bases not matched to a gene; V was cut back by 2 bases and J by 7 bases. From germline, CDR1 is SGHTA and CDR2 FQGNSA. The length of the CDR3 is 15 residues. The CDR3, as DNA: TGTGCCAGCAGCTTAACACTAGCGGGCCGTAATGAGCAGTTCTTC. Protein sequence: CASSLTLAGRNEQFF.

The chain joins TRBV7-2 to TRBJ1-6; a possible D gene is TRBD1 (5 bases). The CDR3 spans 15 residues. Trimming left V 1 base short and J 10 bases short, with 14 bases between. Germline V lookup: CDR1 SGHTA, CDR2 FQGNSA. CDR3 DNA: TGTGCCAGCAGCTTAGGAGGGGCTCGGGGGTCACCCCTCCACTTT. Translating it yields CASSLGGARGSPLHF.

The rearrangement uses TRBV15 and TRBJ2-7; 9 nucleotides agree with TRBD1. Trimming at V came to 3 bases and at J to 5 bases, leaving 14 bases not matched to a gene. The CDR3 sequence is 17 residues long. Per the germline V gene, CDR1 is LNHNV and CDR2 is YYDKDF (reference sequence). The CDR3 region is CATSRARSRDRVHEQYF. The CDR3 nucleotides are TGTGCCACCAGCAGGGCACGGTCACGGGACAGGGTCCACGAGCAGTACTTC.